This TCR beta chain was found in a study of vaccination effects on CD4 cells after COVID-19. This table comes from immunoSEQ multiplex PCR, and its TCRdb copy is limited to in-frame clones, with some not included. Among approximately 87,000 clones listed, approximately 74% were seen once. Antigen-specific CD4+ T cells were first expanded with viral peptide pools by the ViraFEST assay and only then sequenced. Once cultured for approximately 10 days, the cells underwent separation to obtain CD4+ T cells. Study findings and constraints: Marked clonal contraction was seen late after vaccination (in both infection- and vaccine-induced clones).

Worth noting for this clone: Its antigen remains unidentified.

This clonotype was obtained from a human donor who received a COVID-19 vaccine. Here the sequenced sample was CD4+ T cells from PBMCs cultured with HCoV-229E spike peptides, taken before COVID-19 vaccination.

CDR3 nucleotides: TGTGCCGGGGGGGGGAGAGGGACGAACACCGGGGAGCTGTTTTTT. Protein sequence: CAGGGRGTNTGELFF. The genes are TRBV5-5 and TRBJ2-2; 7 bases map to TRBD2. The CDR3 loop spans 15 amino acids. Trimming removed 10 bases from V and 0 bases from J; junction bases left unmatched: 9. In germline, CDR1 is SGHKS, CDR2 YYEKEE (reference sequence).